This is a list of T cell receptor beta chains from one sample in a study of T cells in localized non-small cell lung cancer. This table comes from immunoSEQ multiplex PCR, and its TCRdb copy is limited to in-frame clones, with some not included. Counted here are around 140,000 clones, around 90% occurring once; the ten biggest clones make up around 1.7%. The sequenced sample was peripheral blood, obtained before any cancer treatment. The receptors shown here come from a female donor of 60 years or more with stage I lung adenocarcinoma. The CDR3 runs from the conserved cysteine through the conserved F or W. The D gene is left open where the match is weak. Size is omitted from some rows. Given values are once, few, many or a class for expanded clones.

>.|TRBV10-1|TRBJ2-1|14|TRBD2
CASSVAGSYNEQFF
TGCGCCAGCAGTGTAGCGGGTTCCTACAATGAGCAGTTCTTC
>.|TRBV11-1|TRBJ2-2|13|.
CASSPRATGELFF
TGTGCCAGCAGCCCCCGGGCAACCGGGGAGCTGTTTTTT
>.|TRBV11-2|TRBJ1-3|16|.
CASSLVTSGPGNTIYF
TGTGCCAGCAGCTTAGTCACCTCGGGGCCTGGAAACACCATATATTTT
>.|TRBV19|TRBJ2-3|15|.
CASSIGPGRTDTQYF
TGTGCCAGTAGTATAGGTCCAGGGAGGACAGATACGCAGTATTTT
>.|TRBV15|TRBJ2-5|14|TRBD2
CASRASGRGETQYF
TGTGCCTCACGAGCTAGCGGGAGAGGAGAGACCCAGTACTTC
>.|TRBV23-1|TRBJ2-5|12|.
CASSWSQETQYF
TGCGCCAGCAGCTGGAGCCAAGAGACCCAGTACTTC
>.|TRBV27|TRBJ2-2|16|.
CASTAYGGEAPGELFF
TGTGCCAGCACCGCTTACGGGGGTGAGGCCCCCGGGGAGCTGTTTTTT
>.|TRBV9|TRBJ2-1|18|TRBD2
CASSVDGGGVSSYNEQFF
TGTGCCAGCAGCGTAGACGGCGGGGGGGTAAGCTCCTACAATGAGCAGTTCTTC
>few|TRBV18|TRBJ1-3|14|.
CASSPQGPGNTIYF
TGTGCCAGCTCACCACAGGGACCTGGAAACACCATATATTTT
>.|TRBV5-4|TRBJ2-1|13|.
CASSPGSYNEQFF
TGTGCCAGCAGCCCAGGGTCCTACAATGAGCAGTTCTTC
>.|TRBV28|TRBJ2-7|14|.
CASTNSVPPDEQYF
TGTGCCAGCACCAATAGCGTTCCTCCTGACGAGCAGTACTTC
>.|TRBV27|TRBJ1-2|13|.
CASSSEGYYGYTF
TGTGCCAGCAGTTCCGAGGGTTACTATGGCTACACCTTC
>.|TRBV14|TRBJ2-7|17|.
CASSQDPWQGRSYEQYF
TGTGCCAGCAGCCAAGATCCCTGGCAGGGTCGTTCCTACGAGCAGTACTTC
>.|TRBV5-4|TRBJ2-7|16|TRBD2
CASSTGLAGLSYEQYF
TGTGCCAGCAGCACCGGACTAGCGGGATTGTCCTACGAGCAGTACTTC
>.|TRBV7-9|TRBJ2-5|15|TRBD1
CASSLEVDRAKTQYF
TGTGCCAGCAGCTTAGAAGTTGACAGGGCGAAGACCCAGTACTTC
>.|TRBV9|TRBJ2-6|17|.
CASSANTRPSGANVLTF
TGTGCCAGCAGCGCCAACACACGGCCCTCCGGGGCCAACGTCCTGACTTTC
>.|TRBV6-1|TRBJ1-5|14|.
CASSGFRGDQPQHF
TGTGCCAGCAGTGGTTTCAGGGGCGATCAGCCCCAGCATTTT
>.|TRBV18|TRBJ1-1|12|.
CASSPQNTEAFF
TGTGCCAGCTCACCACAGAACACTGAAGCTTTCTTT
>.|TRBV7-9|TRBJ2-1|15|TRBD2
CASSSSGPTGDEQFF
TGTGCCAGCAGCTCTAGCGGGCCTACCGGCGATGAGCAGTTCTTC
>.|TRBV18|TRBJ1-1|13|.
CASSPVTYTEAFF
TGTGCCAGCTCCCCGGTAACTTACACTGAAGCTTTCTTT
>.|TRBV10-3|TRBJ1-3|11|.
CAISAPLTIYF
TGTGCCATCAGTGCCCCTCTAACCATATATTTT
>.|TRBV29-1|TRBJ2-5|12|TRBD1
CSGDRGSETQYF
TGCAGCGGGGACAGGGGATCGGAGACCCAGTACTTC
>.|TRBV2|TRBJ2-7|15|.
CASSEGGNQMGEQYF
TGTGCCAGCAGTGAAGGAGGGAATCAAATGGGCGAGCAGTACTTC
>.|TRBV7-9|TRBJ2-4|13|TRBD1
CASGPGQGDIQYF
TGTGCCAGCGGCCCGGGACAGGGTGACATTCAGTACTTC
>.|TRBV2|TRBJ2-2|14|TRBD2
CASKSGTSSGELFF
TGTGCCAGCAAATCGGGGACTAGCAGCGGGGAGCTGTTTTTT
>.|TRBV9|TRBJ1-1|17|.
CASSVATGGIGDTEAFF
TGTGCCAGCAGCGTAGCTACGGGGGGAATCGGGGACACTGAAGCTTTCTTT
>.|TRBV7-9|TRBJ2-5|17|TRBD2
CASSTGGLAGRSGTQYF
TGTGCCAGCAGCACCGGGGGACTAGCGGGACGAAGTGGGACCCAGTACTTC
>.|TRBV7-9|TRBJ2-6|17|.
CASSLVSGSSGANVLTF
TGTGCCAGCAGCTTAGTCTCAGGGAGCTCTGGGGCCAACGTCCTGACTTTC
>.|TRBV9|TRBJ2-3|15|.
CASSVYRASTDTQYF
TGTGCCAGCAGCGTATATCGGGCGAGCACAGATACGCAGTATTTT
>.|TRBV11-1|TRBJ2-7|15|TRBD1
CASSSTKDRGYEQYF
TGTGCCAGCAGCTCTACTAAAGACAGGGGCTACGAGCAGTACTTC
>.|TRBV11-3|TRBJ1-3|13|.
CASSGSSGNTIYF
TGTGCCAGCAGCGGAAGCTCTGGAAACACCATATATTTT
>few|TRBV27|TRBJ2-7|15|TRBD2
CASSLRLAGAYEQYF
TGTGCCAGCAGTTTACGGCTAGCGGGGGCCTACGAGCAGTACTTC
>.|TRBV30|TRBJ2-7|16|.
CAWSVIRAGDYYEQYF
TGTGCCTGGAGTGTAATTAGGGCAGGGGATTACTACGAGCAGTACTTC